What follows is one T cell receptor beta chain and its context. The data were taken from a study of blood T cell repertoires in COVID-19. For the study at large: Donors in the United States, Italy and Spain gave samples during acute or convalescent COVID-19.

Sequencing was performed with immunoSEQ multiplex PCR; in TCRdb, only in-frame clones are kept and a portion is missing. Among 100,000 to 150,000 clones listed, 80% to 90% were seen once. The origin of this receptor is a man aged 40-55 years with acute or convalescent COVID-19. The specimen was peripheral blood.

The CDR3 protein is CASRRLQAGEGDTQYF. The CDR3 coding sequence is TGTGCCAGCAGGAGGCTGCAAGCGGGAGAAGGAGATACGCAGTATTTT. V is TRBV2 and J is TRBJ2-3, with 8 bases fitting TRBD2. The CDR3 has 16 amino acids. Germline V CDR1 and CDR2: SNHLY, FYNNEI. V gave up 6 bases and J gave up 5 bases; unmatched junction bases: 13.